The T cell receptor beta chain under discussion was sequenced for a study of Ad26.COV2.S vaccination and SARS-CoV-2 variants. Whole-study context: The trial was COV1001 and the donor's arm was Ad26.COV2.S. Study results and limitations: Measures of TCR breadth and depth may have fallen short of total T cell responses. Spike-specific TCR breadth ran higher among vaccine recipients than placebo recipients.

The assay was immunoSEQ multiplex PCR, and TCRdb's table has in-frame clones only and misses some. The sample contains some 340,000 clones, approximately 86% of which appear only once. Treatment given: roughly 19 received Ad26.COV2.S at low or high dose, single or two shots; 5 received placebo; per-sample allocation not given. Sampling occurred on day 63 after the first vaccine or placebo injection. Donation was by an adult aged 18-55 years who was in Boston. V was clipped by 6 bases and J by 4 bases, with 9 bases between them. Germline values: CDR1 MNHEY, CDR2 SVGAGI. CDR3 length: 13 amino acids. A word on this clone: The antigen is not known.

The clonotype comes from a person between 18 and 65 years old who received the Ad26.COV2.S COVID-19 vaccine or a placebo. The chain couples TRBV6-5 to TRBJ2-2; no definite D call. The sequences come from peripheral blood, collected in a trial of Ad26.COV2.S vaccine versus placebo. This CDR3 reads CASRSPSTGELFF. CDR3 sequence (DNA): TGTGCCAGCAGATCTCCTAGCACCGGGGAGCTGTTTTTT.